The rows below give T cell receptor beta chains drawn from one sample of a study of blood T cell repertoires in COVID-19. The data were produced by immunoSEQ multiplex PCR, yet TCRdb's version contains in-frame clones alone and is incomplete. The table has about 330,000 clones, 75% to 90% seen once. Input material: PBMCs or T cells enriched from blood (not recorded which). These receptors were taken from a man younger than 40 who had recovered from COVID-19. The CDR3 runs from the conserved cysteine through the conserved F or W. The order of the fields is D gene, V gene, J gene, clone size, CDR3 DNA, CDR3 protein. A D gene is named only where the DNA matches it firmly. Clone size, where shown, is once, few, many, or a class for clones that have expanded.

d_gene: -
v_gene: TRBV28
j_gene: TRBJ1-5
abundance: -
CDR3nt: TGTGCCAGCAGGGGGGCATCGGGTAGCAATCAGCCCCAGCATTTT
CDR3aa: CASRGASGSNQPQHF

d_gene: TRBD1
v_gene: TRBV4-2
j_gene: TRBJ2-7
abundance: -
CDR3nt: TGTGCCAGCAGTCAAGGGGACAGCTCCTACGAGCAGTACTTC
CDR3aa: CASSQGDSSYEQYF

d_gene: TRBD2
v_gene: TRBV28
j_gene: TRBJ2-7
abundance: -
CDR3nt: TGTGCCAGTTTTCACGGCGGGGGCTCCTACGAGCAGTACTTC
CDR3aa: CASFHGGGSYEQYF

d_gene: -
v_gene: TRBV7-9
j_gene: TRBJ1-4
abundance: few
CDR3nt: TGTGCCAGCAGCTTGTGGCCCGAGGGTGAAAAACTGTTTTTT
CDR3aa: CASSLWPEGEKLFF

d_gene: -
v_gene: TRBV24-1
j_gene: TRBJ2-3
abundance: -
CDR3nt: TGTGCCACCAGTGATTTGCAGGGAACAGATACGCAGTATTTT
CDR3aa: CATSDLQGTDTQYF

d_gene: -
v_gene: TRBV7-3
j_gene: TRBJ2-1
abundance: -
CDR3nt: TGTGCCAGCAGCTTAATCCTAGCCCCCTCCTACAATGAGCAGTTCTTC
CDR3aa: CASSLILAPSYNEQFF

d_gene: TRBD1
v_gene: TRBV28
j_gene: TRBJ2-7
abundance: -
CDR3nt: TGTGCCAGCAGTCTCCGGGACAGGGCCACCTACGAGCAGTACTTC
CDR3aa: CASSLRDRATYEQYF

d_gene: -
v_gene: TRBV2
j_gene: TRBJ2-7
abundance: once
CDR3nt: TGTGCCAGCAGTGTCCGGGGGAGCTCCTACGAGCAGTACTTC
CDR3aa: CASSVRGSSYEQYF

d_gene: -
v_gene: TRBV7-9
j_gene: TRBJ1-2
abundance: -
CDR3nt: TGTGCCAGCAGCTTAGGGCAGGATGGCTACTATGGCTACACCTTC
CDR3aa: CASSLGQDGYYGYTF

d_gene: -
v_gene: TRBV29-1
j_gene: TRBJ2-5
abundance: -
CDR3nt: TGCAGCGTTGACGGCAGGGATTACCAAGAGACCCAGTACTTC
CDR3aa: CSVDGRDYQETQYF

d_gene: TRBD2
v_gene: TRBV28
j_gene: TRBJ2-1
abundance: -
CDR3nt: TGTGCCAGCAGTCCTAGCGGCCGAGACAATGAGCAGTTCTTC
CDR3aa: CASSPSGRDNEQFF

d_gene: -
v_gene: TRBV5-4
j_gene: TRBJ1-1
abundance: once
CDR3nt: TGTGCCAGCAGCTGGACGTTGACAGCAGAAGCTTTCTTT
CDR3aa: CASSWTLTAEAFF

d_gene: TRBD2
v_gene: TRBV6-5
j_gene: TRBJ2-7
abundance: -
CDR3nt: TGTGCCAGCAGTTCTTCCGGAAGGACTAGCGGGACCTCATCGGGCTTC
CDR3aa: CASSSSGRTSGTSSGF

d_gene: TRBD2
v_gene: TRBV15
j_gene: TRBJ2-2
abundance: -
CDR3nt: TGTGCCACCAGCAGAGATGACCCAATCCTAGCGGGGGGAGGGACCGGGGAGCTGTTTTTT
CDR3aa: CATSRDDPILAGGGTGELFF

d_gene: TRBD1
v_gene: TRBV3-1/TRBV3-2
j_gene: TRBJ2-5
abundance: -
CDR3nt: TGTGCCAGCAGCCGGACAGGACAGGCGGGCCTTGTTTCCCAAGAGACCCAGTACTTC
CDR3aa: CASSRTGQAGLVSQETQYF

d_gene: -
v_gene: TRBV7-9
j_gene: TRBJ2-7
abundance: -
CDR3nt: TGTGCCAGCAGCTCCCTACTTTACGAGCAGTACTTC
CDR3aa: CASSSLLYEQYF

d_gene: TRBD1
v_gene: TRBV19
j_gene: TRBJ1-6
abundance: -
CDR3nt: TGTGCCAGTAGTTCGGATTGGGACAGGGGTTCACCCCTCCACTTT
CDR3aa: CASSSDWDRGSPLHF

d_gene: TRBD2
v_gene: TRBV3-1/TRBV3-2
j_gene: TRBJ2-3
abundance: -
CDR3nt: TGTGCCAGCAGCCAGCGTGGGACTAGCGTCCCTACGCAGTATTTT
CDR3aa: CASSQRGTSVPTQYF

d_gene: TRBD2
v_gene: TRBV4-2
j_gene: TRBJ2-3
abundance: few
CDR3nt: TGTGCCAGCAGCCAGGGACTAGCGGGGGCAATCAGCACAGATACGCAGTATTTT
CDR3aa: CASSQGLAGAISTDTQYF

d_gene: TRBD1
v_gene: TRBV7-9
j_gene: TRBJ1-5
abundance: -
CDR3nt: TGTGCCAGCAGCTTAGCTTCCGGGACAGCGAGCAATCAGCCCCAGCATTTT
CDR3aa: CASSLASGTASNQPQHF

d_gene: -
v_gene: TRBV7-9
j_gene: TRBJ2-1
abundance: -
CDR3nt: TGTGCCAGCAGCCTTGGGGGGACAGCCCGACTAGCGCCCTACAATGAGCAGTTCTTC
CDR3aa: CASSLGGTARLAPYNEQFF

d_gene: TRBD2
v_gene: TRBV6-1
j_gene: TRBJ2-3
abundance: -
CDR3nt: TGTGCCAGCAGTGAATCTGCTAGCGGGGACACAGATACGCAGTATTTT
CDR3aa: CASSESASGDTDTQYF

d_gene: TRBD1
v_gene: TRBV18
j_gene: TRBJ1-1
abundance: -
CDR3nt: TGTGCCAGCTCGACAGGGGCCTCTCCTGAAGCTTTCTTT
CDR3aa: CASSTGASPEAFF

d_gene: -
v_gene: TRBV27
j_gene: TRBJ1-1
abundance: once
CDR3nt: TGTGCCAGCACCACTAGGCCCGGTTTGAACACTGAAGCTTTCTTT
CDR3aa: CASTTRPGLNTEAFF

d_gene: TRBD1
v_gene: TRBV18
j_gene: TRBJ1-2
abundance: -
CDR3nt: TGTGCCAGCTCACCCGATTCCCCCGGGACAGGGTATGGCTACACCTTC
CDR3aa: CASSPDSPGTGYGYTF

d_gene: -
v_gene: TRBV5-6
j_gene: TRBJ2-7
abundance: -
CDR3nt: TGTGCCAGCAGCTTGGGGACAGTATTCTACGAGCAGTACTTC
CDR3aa: CASSLGTVFYEQYF

d_gene: TRBD2
v_gene: TRBV14
j_gene: TRBJ2-3
abundance: -
CDR3nt: TGTGCCAGCAGCCCCTATAGCGGGGGGAGCACAGATACGCAGTATTTT
CDR3aa: CASSPYSGGSTDTQYF

d_gene: -
v_gene: TRBV3-1/TRBV3-2
j_gene: TRBJ1-6
abundance: -
CDR3nt: TGTGCCAGCAGCCCCCTTGCGGGGGGCTCCTATAATTCACCCCTCCACTTT
CDR3aa: CASSPLAGGSYNSPLHF

d_gene: -
v_gene: TRBV6-2/TRBV6-3
j_gene: TRBJ1-1
abundance: few
CDR3nt: TGTGCCAGCAGTTACTCCAGGGGAACTGAAGCTTTCTTT
CDR3aa: CASSYSRGTEAFF

d_gene: TRBD1
v_gene: TRBV11-1
j_gene: TRBJ1-1
abundance: few
CDR3nt: TGTGCCAGCAGCCCTTGGACAGGGGGCGGTGAAGCTTTCTTT
CDR3aa: CASSPWTGGGEAFF

d_gene: -
v_gene: TRBV3-1/TRBV3-2
j_gene: TRBJ1-1
abundance: -
CDR3nt: TGTGCCAGCAGCCTACTCAGGGACACTGAAGCTTTCTTT
CDR3aa: CASSLLRDTEAFF

d_gene: -
v_gene: TRBV28
j_gene: TRBJ1-5
abundance: -
CDR3nt: TGTGCCAGCAGTCCCGTTGACAAGGGGAATCAGCCCCAGCATTTT
CDR3aa: CASSPVDKGNQPQHF

d_gene: -
v_gene: TRBV29-1
j_gene: TRBJ1-2
abundance: -
CDR3nt: TGCAGCGTTGGATCATCAGGGATCAACTATGGCTACACCTTC
CDR3aa: CSVGSSGINYGYTF

d_gene: -
v_gene: TRBV5-5
j_gene: TRBJ1-6
abundance: -
CDR3nt: TGTGCCAGCAGCTTTCGACGGAGCTCCTATAATTCACCCCTCCACTTT
CDR3aa: CASSFRRSSYNSPLHF

d_gene: TRBD1
v_gene: TRBV28
j_gene: TRBJ2-7
abundance: -
CDR3nt: TGTGCCAGCAGTTCATTTACGGGCAGGGGGTCCTACGAGCAGTACTTC
CDR3aa: CASSSFTGRGSYEQYF

d_gene: -
v_gene: TRBV9
j_gene: TRBJ1-4
abundance: -
CDR3nt: TGTGCCAGCAGCCGGGGTATTAATGAAAAACTGTTTTTT
CDR3aa: CASSRGINEKLFF

d_gene: TRBD2
v_gene: TRBV7-6
j_gene: TRBJ2-1
abundance: -
CDR3nt: TGTGCCAGCAGCCCACGGGAGGGCACCTACAATGAGCAGTTCTTC
CDR3aa: CASSPREGTYNEQFF

d_gene: -
v_gene: TRBV29-1
j_gene: TRBJ2-1
abundance: once
CDR3nt: TGCAGCGTTGGACGGGGTAGGAATGAGCAGTTCTTC
CDR3aa: CSVGRGRNEQFF

d_gene: -
v_gene: TRBV12-5
j_gene: TRBJ2-5
abundance: -
CDR3nt: TGTGCTAGTGGTTTGGGACTGGTGGGTGGCCAAGAGACCCAGTACTTC
CDR3aa: CASGLGLVGGQETQYF

d_gene: TRBD1
v_gene: TRBV6-1
j_gene: TRBJ2-5
abundance: few
CDR3nt: TGTGCCAGCAGTGGAACCGGGACAGGGGTACGAGAGACCCAGTACTTC
CDR3aa: CASSGTGTGVRETQYF

d_gene: -
v_gene: TRBV28
j_gene: TRBJ1-2
abundance: -
CDR3nt: TGTGCCAGCAGTTTAAGGGGTCCCTATGGCTACACCTTC
CDR3aa: CASSLRGPYGYTF

d_gene: TRBD1
v_gene: TRBV25-1
j_gene: TRBJ1-2
abundance: -
CDR3nt: TGTGCCAGCAGTGAATTCCAGGACAGGGCGGCGGATGGCTACACCTTC
CDR3aa: CASSEFQDRAADGYTF

d_gene: -
v_gene: TRBV5-1
j_gene: TRBJ1-2
abundance: -
CDR3nt: TGCGCCAGCAGCCTTAGGCAGGGGATGATCGGTAGTCATGGCTACACCTTC
CDR3aa: CASSLRQGMIGSHGYTF

d_gene: TRBD1
v_gene: TRBV5-1
j_gene: TRBJ1-1
abundance: -
CDR3nt: TGCGCCAGCAGCTTCCAGGGGGCAGGGACCACTGAAGCTTTCTTT
CDR3aa: CASSFQGAGTTEAFF

d_gene: TRBD1
v_gene: TRBV19
j_gene: TRBJ1-6
abundance: -
CDR3nt: TGTGCCAGTAGTCCCCCGGACAGGGGTAATTCACCCCTCCACTTT
CDR3aa: CASSPPDRGNSPLHF

d_gene: -
v_gene: TRBV7-2
j_gene: TRBJ2-7
abundance: -
CDR3nt: TGTGCCAGCAGCTTAGCGGGGGGGCCAACCTACGAGCAGTACTTC
CDR3aa: CASSLAGGPTYEQYF

d_gene: TRBD2
v_gene: TRBV7-7
j_gene: TRBJ2-5
abundance: medium-sized
CDR3nt: TGTGCCAGCAGCTTAGGGCTAGCGGGGGTTGAGACCCAGTACTTC
CDR3aa: CASSLGLAGVETQYF

d_gene: -
v_gene: TRBV11-2
j_gene: TRBJ1-1
abundance: -
CDR3nt: TGTGCCAGCAGCCCCGGCGGCAGCACTGAAGCTTTCTTT
CDR3aa: CASSPGGSTEAFF

d_gene: TRBD1
v_gene: TRBV2
j_gene: TRBJ2-2
abundance: -
CDR3nt: TGTGCCAGCTATTCCGGACAGGGGGTGAACACCGGGGAGCTGTTTTTT
CDR3aa: CASYSGQGVNTGELFF

d_gene: TRBD2
v_gene: TRBV10-2
j_gene: TRBJ2-4
abundance: -
CDR3nt: TGCGCCAGCAGTGACCCGGGACTAGCGAAAAACATTCAGTACTTC
CDR3aa: CASSDPGLAKNIQYF

d_gene: -
v_gene: TRBV3-1/TRBV3-2
j_gene: TRBJ2-4
abundance: -
CDR3nt: TGTGCCAGCAGCCAAGGTCGGAGAACAGGGAACGTCAAAAACATTCAGTACTTC
CDR3aa: CASSQGRRTGNVKNIQYF

d_gene: -
v_gene: TRBV20-1
j_gene: TRBJ1-1
abundance: few
CDR3nt: TGCAGTGCTAGCTTGGTAGGGGGAGCTTTCTTT
CDR3aa: CSASLVGGAFF